A selection of T cell receptor beta chains follows, all from one sample in a study of T-cell memory formation after mild COVID-19. TCRdb re-analysed the 5' RACE reads in MiXCR, keeping a single row per CDR3 protein. The sample contains under 300,000 distinct CDR3 sequences, about 15% of which appear only once. The specimen was PBMCs or a T cell subset sorted from them (not recorded which). These receptors were collected from a man aged 18 to 35 who had mild COVID-19 (a few samples of this study predate the infection). Cell type and time point are not known. CDR3s include the opening cysteine and the closing phenylalanine or tryptophan. A D gene is named only where the DNA matches it firmly. Only part of the rows carry a size: once, few, many, or a class if the clone is expanded.

TRBJ2-6 - many TRBV7-2 TGTGCCAGCAGCTTGACAGCCTCTGGGGCCAACGTCCTGACTTTC CASSLTASGANVLTF
TRBJ2-5 - few TRBV6-2/TRBV6-3 TGTGCCAGCAGTTACTTCGGGGGTCAAGAGACCCAGTACTTC CASSYFGGQETQYF
TRBJ1-6 TRBD1 - TRBV20-1 TGCAGTGCGCCAACAGGGGGGAATTCACCCCTCCACTTT CSAPTGGNSPLHF
TRBJ1-4 - few TRBV20-1 TGCAGTGCTCCAAGTCAGGCTTTAAATGAAAAACTGTTTTTT CSAPSQALNEKLFF
TRBJ2-3 - once TRBV29-1 TGCAGCGTTGGGGGGACCCTAACCACAGATACGCAGTATTTT CSVGGTLTTDTQYF
TRBJ1-5 - few TRBV5-1 TGCGCCAGCAGCCGGGACGGGGGAGATCAGCCCCAGCATTTT CASSRDGGDQPQHF
TRBJ2-3 TRBD2 few TRBV10-3 TGTGCCCTAGAAAGCGGGGGGGCCTTAAAGGCAGATACGCAGTATTTT CALESGGALKADTQYF
TRBJ1-1 - many TRBV6-5 TGTGCCAGCAGCAAGAACACTGAAGCTTTCTTT CASSKNTEAFF
TRBJ2-1 - few TRBV5-1 TGCGCCAGCAGCGTCGAGGAGGGCTCCTACAATGAGCAGTTCTTC CASSVEEGSYNEQFF
TRBJ2-1 TRBD1 many TRBV7-2 TGTGCCAGCACCCGGACAGGGATTCTCAATGAGCAGTTCTTC CASTRTGILNEQFF
TRBJ2-7 - few TRBV7-9 TGTGCCAGCAGCTTATCGGCAGGGGCCTACGAGCAGTACTTC CASSLSAGAYEQYF
TRBJ2-1 - few TRBV7-2 TGTGCCAGCAGCTTCTTGGCTAGTGCTGAGCAGTTCTTC CASSFLASAEQFF